Below are 27 T cell receptor beta chains sequenced from a single sample in a study of blood T cell repertoires in COVID-19. Clones were sequenced by immunoSEQ multiplex PCR, and TCRdb holds only the in-frame ones, with some missing. This sample yields 100,000 to 150,000 clones, of which roughly 72% are seen a single time; around 5.2% belongs to the top ten. The sample was peripheral blood. The origin of the receptors is a man between 60 and 70 years old with acute or convalescent COVID-19.

The V and J genes are TRBV10-3 and TRBJ2-6; D may be TRBD1 (6 bases). V was clipped by 2 bases and J by 0 bases, with 14 bases between them. CDR1 is ENHRY and CDR2 is SYGVKD in the germline V gene. The CDR3 loop spans 18 amino acids. The CDR3 DNA reads as TGTGCCATCAGTGAGGGGGAAAGGGGGATCTCTGGGGCCAACGTCCTGACTTTC. It translates to CAISEGERGISGANVLTF.

This chain links TRBV9 with TRBJ2-2; D not certain. The ends were cut back, 2 bases at V and 6 bases at J, with 8 bases in the middle. The CDR3 extends over 13 amino acids. Germline CDR1 reads SGDLS; CDR2 reads YYNGEE. The chain's CDR3 is CASSVYFAGELFF. In DNA, the CDR3 is TGTGCCAGCAGCGTGTACTTTGCCGGGGAGCTGTTTTTT.

The genes are TRBV9 and TRBJ2-3; 11 nucleotides align to TRBD1. J lost 6 bases, V lost 4 bases, and 10 bases had no gene match. Germline-derived CDR1 and CDR2 are SGDLS and YYNGEE. The CDR3 consists of 16 residues. Written as DNA, the CDR3 is TGTGCCAGCAGCTCGACCGGACAGGGGGCTCGTGATACGCAGTATTTT. Amino acids: CASSSTGQGARDTQYF.

V usage is TRBV30 and J usage is TRBJ2-1; 12 positions match TRBD2. Trimming removed 2 bases from V and 5 bases from J; junction bases left unmatched: 4. Germline values: CDR1 GTSNPN, CDR2 SVGIG (reference sequence). The CDR3 extends over 15 amino acids. CDR3 loop: CAWSWTSGNHNEQFF. The DNA of the CDR3 is TGTGCCTGGAGTTGGACTAGCGGGAACCACAATGAGCAGTTCTTC. The full variable domain, completed using reference TRBV30 and TRBJ2-1, is SQTIHQWPATLVQPVGSPLSLECTVEGTSNPNLYWYRQAAGRGLQLLFYSVGIGQISSEVPQNLSASRPQDRQFILSSKKLLLSDSGFYLCAWSWTSGNHNEQFFGPGTRLTVL.

This clone was seen many times. The V and J genes are TRBV12-3 or TRBV12-4 and TRBJ2-1, with TRBD2 matching 10 bases. This CDR3 region has 12 residues. V shed 5 bases, J shed 14 bases, and the junction held 6 bases outside the gene matches. CDR3 sequence: CASSISGTSEFF. The CDR3, as DNA: TGTGCCAGCAGTATTTCCGGGACTAGCGAGTTCTTC.

V is TRBV29-1 and J is TRBJ1-2; D gene unclear. From germline, CDR1 is SQVTM and CDR2 ANQGSEA. The CDR3 covers 11 residues. The V end lost 4 bases, the J end lost 5 bases, and 8 bases lay between the germline ends. The CDR3 nucleotides are TGCAGCGTTGCACAGATATATGGCTACACCTTC. Protein: CSVAQIYGYTF.

V is TRBV27 and J is TRBJ1-2; a possible D gene is TRBD1 (6 bases). CDR1 and CDR2 (germline): MNHEY, SMNVEV (reference sequence). V lost 7 bases and J 6 bases, leaving 18 bases between the germline ends. This CDR3 region has 14 residues. The CDR3 loop is CASNRMGGADGYTF. CDR3 nucleotide sequence: TGTGCCAGCAATCGAATGGGGGGGGCTGATGGCTACACCTTC.

V is TRBV6-6 and J is TRBJ2-1; 7 nucleotides align to TRBD1. The CDR3 covers 16 residues. Germline CDR1 and CDR2: MNHNY and SVGAGI (reference sequence). With 4 bases clipped from V and 3 bases from J, the junction kept 9 bases outside the gene matches. CDR3 in amino acids: CASSSSETGHYNEQFF. As DNA, the CDR3 is TGTGCCAGCAGTTCTTCCGAGACAGGGCACTACAATGAGCAGTTCTTC.

The chain uses TRBV27 and TRBJ1-1, with D tentatively TRBD1 (6 bases). V dropped 0 bases and J dropped 12 bases, with 20 bases sitting between them. The germline CDR1 and CDR2 sequences are MNHEY and SMNVEV (reference sequence). This CDR3 has 15 amino acids. The CDR3 sequence is CASSLSRNPNREPFF. For the CDR3, the DNA is TGTGCCAGCAGTTTATCGCGAAACCCGAACAGGGAACCTTTCTTT.

This sequence joins TRBV7-9 and TRBJ1-6, with 7 positions matching TRBD1. Trimming removed 5 bases from V and 6 bases from J; junction bases left unmatched: 10. Germline loops: CDR1 SEHNR, CDR2 FQNEAQ (reference sequence). CDR3 length equals 16 residues. In DNA form, the CDR3 reads TGTGCCAGCAGCCGTGGAGGGGGCGAGGGTAATTCACCCCTCCACTTT. Protein product: CASSRGGGEGNSPLHF. Full variable domain (missing parts from reference TRBV7-9 and TRBJ1-6): DTGVSQNPRHKITKRGQNVTFRCDPISEHNRLYWYRQTLGQGPEFLTYFQNEAQLEKSRLLSDRFSAERPKGSFSTLEIQRTEQGDSAMYLCASSRGGGEGNSPLHFGNGTRLTVT.

CDR3 loop: CASGTSYTSTDTQYF. CDR3 DNA sequence: TGTGCCAGCGGTACTAGTTATACTAGCACAGATACGCAGTATTTT. The chain is built from TRBV5-8 and TRBJ2-3, with D possibly matching TRBD2 (5 bases). Germline loops: CDR1 SGHTS, CDR2 YDEGEE. CDR3 length: 15 residues. The ends were cut back, 7 bases at V and 0 bases at J, with 15 bases in the middle.

The rearrangement joins TRBV11-2 to TRBJ1-1; D not certain. CDR3 length: 15 residues. Germline assignment: CDR1 SGHAT and CDR2 FQNNGV. Trimming stripped 5 bases from V and 6 bases from J, with 19 bases between. The CDR3 DNA is TGTGCCAGCAGCGTCAGATCTGGGAGTAGTGCTGAAGCTTTCTTT. It specifies CASSVRSGSSAEAFF.

The V and J genes are TRBV7-3 and TRBJ2-1; 9 bases map to TRBD2. Trimming at V came to 5 bases and at J to 0 bases, leaving 5 bases not matched to a gene. Germline CDR1 reads SGHTA; CDR2 reads FQGTGA. There are 16 residues in the CDR3. CDR3 loop: CASSVTSGASYNEQFF. The CDR3, as DNA: TGTGCCAGCAGCGTGACTAGCGGAGCCTCCTACAATGAGCAGTTCTTC.

This clone was counted once. The chain joins TRBV27 to TRBJ1-2; D is possibly TRBD1 (5 bases). The germline gives CDR1 MNHEY, CDR2 SMNVEV (reference sequence). The CDR3 is made up of 13 amino acids. Deletions cut 9 bases from V and 4 bases from J, with 15 bases between. This CDR3 reads CASGQGGIYGYTF. For the CDR3, the DNA is TGTGCCAGTGGGCAGGGTGGGATCTATGGCTACACCTTC.

The chain employs TRBV19 and TRBJ1-5; 9 nucleotides agree with TRBD1. The CDR3 is made up of 14 amino acids. Unmatched junction bases numbered 4, after V lost 6 bases and J lost 4 bases. Per germline, CDR1 LNHDA and CDR2 SQIVND (reference sequence). CDR3 in amino acids: CASRTGGSNQPQHF. The CDR3 DNA reads TGTGCCAGTAGGACAGGGGGATCAAATCAGCCCCAGCATTTT.

CDR3 protein: CASSTGQAGNTEAFF. The CDR3 nucleotides read TGCGCCAGCAGCACGGGACAGGCGGGGAACACTGAAGCTTTCTTT. V gene TRBV5-1 combines with J gene TRBJ1-1, with 8 bases aligning to TRBD1. This CDR3 region has 15 residues. Germline trimming cut 4 bases from V and 1 base from J; bases unmatched to any gene: 6. CDR1 and CDR2 (germline): SGHRS, YFSETQ. The full variable domain, rest sourced from reference TRBV5-1 and TRBJ1-1, is KAGVTQTPRYLIKTRGQQVTLSCSPISGHRSVSWYQQTPGQGLQFLFEYFSETQRNKGNFPGRFSGRQFSNSRSEMNVSTLELGDSALYLCASSTGQAGNTEAFFGQGTRLTVV.

This chain connects TRBV6-6 to TRBJ2-1, with 7 bases identical to TRBD2. Germline lookup yields CDR1 MNHNY and CDR2 SVGAGI (reference sequence). The length of the CDR3 is 14 residues. V shed 10 bases and J 4 bases; nucleotides not matched to a gene: 10. The CDR3 region is CAIGRASGYNEQFF. The CDR3 nucleotides read TGTGCCATTGGGAGGGCTAGCGGTTACAATGAGCAGTTCTTC.

This chain joins TRBV7-9 and TRBJ1-2, with 7 bases matching TRBD1. The CDR3 extends over 15 amino acids. Trimming removed 5 bases from V and 4 bases from J; junction bases left unmatched: 10. The germline V gene has CDR1 SEHNR and CDR2 FQNEAQ (reference sequence). The chain's CDR3 is CASSLGQSLPYGYTF. As DNA, the CDR3 is TGTGCCAGCAGCCTGGGACAGTCCCTTCCCTATGGCTACACCTTC.

This clone was observed once. The chain employs TRBV10-3 and TRBJ2-2, with 8 bases aligning to TRBD2. There are 14 residues in the CDR3. Germline V gives CDR1 ENHRY, CDR2 SYGVKD. After removal of 3 bases from V and 7 bases from J, the junction contained 4 bases not matched to a gene. CDR3 amino acids: CAISEPGLVGELFF. CDR3 DNA: TGTGCCATCAGTGAACCGGGACTAGTCGGGGAGCTGTTTTTT.

The rearrangement uses TRBV27 and TRBJ1-6, with 7 bases matching TRBD1. The trim removed 6 bases at V and 1 base at J, leaving 9 bases unmatched. CDR1 MNHEY and CDR2 SMNVEV come from the germline V gene (reference sequence). The CDR3 has 17 residues. The CDR3 sequence is CASRGTHRGSYNSPLHF. In DNA, the CDR3 is TGTGCCAGCAGAGGGACCCACAGGGGTTCCTATAATTCACCCCTCCACTTT.

The sample holds one count of this clone. The V gene is TRBV24-1, the J gene TRBJ2-1; 9 bases agree with TRBD2. V was pared by 4 bases and J by 8 bases, with 11 bases of the junction left unmatched. Germline V gene lookup returns CDR1 KGHDR and CDR2 SFDVKD. The CDR3 totals 16 residues. The CDR3 spells CATSDAASGVVDEQFF. The CDR3 DNA sequence: TGTGCCACCAGTGACGCCGCTAGCGGGGTTGTCGATGAGCAGTTCTTC.

The chain uses TRBV11-2 and TRBJ1-2; D is possibly TRBD1 (6 bases). The CDR3 runs 17 residues. Germline CDR1 and CDR2: SGHAT and FQNNGV. V lost 5 bases to trimming and J lost 4 bases, with 23 bases between them. The CDR3 DNA reads TGTGCCAGCAGCCCCTTCGGTTTTGGACAGACCGTCTATGGCTACACCTTC. It is translated as CASSPFGFGQTVYGYTF. Variable domain in full (rest from reference TRBV11-2 and TRBJ1-2): EAGVAQSPRYKIIEKRQSVAFWCNPISGHATLYWYQQILGQGPKLLIQFQNNGVVDDSQLPKDRFSAERLKGVDSTLKIQPAKLEDSAVYLCASSPFGFGQTVYGYTFGSGTRLTVV.

This sequence joins TRBV6-6 and TRBJ1-1, with TRBD1 identical over 7 bases. Germline V lookup: CDR1 MNHNY, CDR2 SVGAGI (reference sequence). The J segment lost 4 bases and the V segment lost 6 bases, leaving 11 bases of the junction unmatched. This CDR3 comprises 15 residues. The CDR3 coding sequence is TGTGCCAGCAGCCCCCGACAGGGTATAGCCACTGAAGCTTTCTTT. Its translation is CASSPRQGIATEAFF.

In its sample, this clone was seen a few times. CDR3 in DNA: TGTGCCAGAAGCTTGGTCGTGACAGGGTGGACGACTAATGAAAAACTGTTTTTT. Protein: CARSLVVTGWTTNEKLFF. J is TRBJ1-4 and V is TRBV5-3; TRBD1 agrees at 7 bases. TRBV5-3 counts as an open reading frame of uncertain function. V trimming: 0 bases; J trimming: 2 bases; junction bases outside the gene matches: 10. There are 18 residues in the CDR3.

This clone was detected a few times. The chain carries TRBV2 and TRBJ2-2; no firm D call. V was cut by 8 bases and J by 1 base, with 14 bases left in between. Germline CDR1 and CDR2: SNHLY and FYNNEI. The CDR3 spans 15 residues. In nucleotides, the CDR3 is TGTGCCAGCTTAGCATCGGAGAGGAACACCGGGGAGCTGTTTTTT. Translation: CASLASERNTGELFF.

The J gene is TRBJ2-3, the V gene TRBV5-8; 9 nucleotides match TRBD2. The CDR3 loop spans 18 amino acids. The germline CDR1 and CDR2 sequences are SGHTS and YDEGEE. J gave up 5 bases and V 2 bases, and 15 bases lay outside the gene matches. This CDR3 reads CASSFIFSASGKQDTQYF. The DNA for the CDR3 is TGTGCCAGCAGCTTCATTTTCTCGGCTAGCGGGAAGCAAGATACGCAGTATTTT.

This chain links TRBV3-1 (or the pseudogene TRBV3-2) with TRBJ2-3; D is perhaps TRBD2 (6 bases). V lost 2 bases, J lost 1 base, and 10 bases lay in between. The CDR3 runs to 15 residues. CDR1 and CDR2 (germline): LGHDT, YNNKEL (reference sequence). The chain's CDR3 is CASSQPERGTDTQYF. In nucleotides, the CDR3 is TGTGCCAGCAGCCAACCGGAGCGGGGCACAGATACGCAGTATTTT.